The 19 T cell receptor beta chains presented below share a single source sample, sequenced in a study of beta chain features in type 1 diabetes. Since all of the isolated RNA was reverse transcribed, expressed TCRB transcripts were what got sequenced. The assay was immunoSEQ multiplex PCR, and TCRdb's table has in-frame clones only and misses some. The sample contains 810,000 or so clones, 15% to 20% of which appear only once. Sequencing used naive CD4+ T cells from blood. Source of these receptors: a woman aged 18-29 years in good health.

The chain is built from TRBV28 and TRBJ1-5; 9 nucleotides align to TRBD1. Germline CDR1 reads MDHEN; CDR2 reads SYDVKM. This CDR3 has 15 residues. J lost 6 bases, V lost 5 bases, and 8 bases had no gene match. CDR3 DNA: TGTGCCAGCAGTATTCCGGGACAGGGTGGTCAGCCCCAGCATTTT. Translating it yields CASSIPGQGGQPQHF.

This clone was found a few times. The genes are TRBV11-2 and TRBJ2-1, with D unresolved. Germline-derived CDR1 and CDR2 are SGHAT and FQNNGV. V was clipped by 3 bases and J by 8 bases, with 11 bases between them. CDR3 length: 13 amino acids. The CDR3 is CASSLSYSYEQFF. Written as DNA, the CDR3 is TGTGCCAGCAGCTTGTCATATTCTTATGAGCAGTTCTTC.

CDR3 region: CASSLFSGSYEQYF. CDR3 DNA sequence: TGTGCCAGCAGTTTGTTCAGCGGGAGCTACGAGCAGTACTTC. V is TRBV28 and J is TRBJ2-7; 8 nucleotides match TRBD2. The junction had 4 bases not matched to a gene; V was cut back by 3 bases and J by 3 bases. Germline CDR1 MDHEN, CDR2 SYDVKM. This CDR3 spans 14 amino acids.

The chain combines TRBV11-2 with TRBJ2-7, with a tentative D call TRBD1 (6 bases). V was clipped by 5 bases and J by 6 bases, with 17 bases between them. The CDR3 has 14 residues. The germline CDR1 and CDR2 sequences are SGHAT and FQNNGV. The CDR3 sequence is CASSESRGTGEQYF. In DNA, the CDR3 is TGTGCCAGCAGCGAGAGCAGGGGTACCGGCGAGCAGTACTTC.

The CDR3 is CASSLVGGRAGKTQYF. CDR3 bases: TGTGCCAGCAGCTTAGTCGGCGGGAGGGCAGGGAAGACCCAGTACTTC. The chain is built from TRBV7-2 and TRBJ2-5; 9 bases agree with TRBD2. CDR3 length: 16 residues. The germline CDR1 and CDR2 sequences are SGHTA and FQGNSA. J lost 6 bases, V lost 1 base, and 9 bases had no gene match.

The genes are TRBV6-6 and TRBJ2-7; D call uncertain. CDR1 is MNHNY, CDR2 SVGAGI, per germline (reference sequence). V was trimmed by 2 bases and J by 0 bases, leaving 14 bases between them. The CDR3 is 16 amino acids. The chain's CDR3 is CASSYHGRSSSYEQYF. The CDR3 DNA is TGTGCCAGCAGTTACCATGGACGGTCAAGCTCCTACGAGCAGTACTTC.

This clone was seen a few times. The V and J genes are TRBV7-9 and TRBJ2-4; 9 bases match TRBD1. CDR3 length: 16 amino acids. Germline V gives CDR1 SEHNR, CDR2 FQNEAQ (reference sequence). V lost 6 bases, J lost 5 bases, and 11 bases stayed unmatched. This CDR3 reads CASRRAGTGFENIQYF. In nucleotides, the CDR3 is TGTGCCAGCAGGAGAGCCGGGACAGGGTTTGAAAACATTCAGTACTTC.

For this clone: In the same sample, other DNA sequences code for this CDR3. This chain links TRBV5-1 with TRBJ2-2; D gene unclear. This CDR3 comprises 13 residues. CDR1 and CDR2 (germline): SGHRS, YFSETQ. Deletions cut 0 bases from V and 0 bases from J, with 0 bases between. The CDR3 DNA reads TGCGCCAGCAGCTTGGCGAACACCGGGGAGCTGTTTTTT. This encodes CASSLANTGELFF.

This chain connects TRBV5-8 to TRBJ2-5; D unclear. Per germline, CDR1 SGHTS and CDR2 YDEGEE. CDR3 size: 12 residues. With 3 bases removed from V and 5 bases from J, the gap between germline ends came to 8 bases. The CDR3 DNA is TGTGCCAGCAGCTCTCAGTGGGAGACCCAGTACTTC. Residues: CASSSQWETQYF.

The rearrangement joins TRBV6-5 to TRBJ1-1, with D perhaps matching TRBD1 (6 bases). The CDR3 contains 14 residues. Trimming removed 5 bases at V and 4 bases at J, with 14 bases between. Germline CDR1 MNHEY, CDR2 SVGAGI. CDR3 coding DNA: TGTGCCAGCAGTGCTGACAGGTCCGGCACTGAAGCTTTCTTT. Protein: CASSADRSGTEAFF.

This clone was recorded many times. The rearrangement uses TRBV10-3 and TRBJ2-1; D gene ambiguous. This CDR3 contains 13 residues. The germline gives CDR1 ENHRY, CDR2 SYGVKD. Trimming took 10 bases from V and 8 from J, leaving 18 bases between them. As DNA, the CDR3 is TGTGCCACGAACGCAAGCCCCTCATATGAGCAGTTCTTC. The encoded protein is CATNASPSYEQFF.

This clone has just a few counts. V gene TRBV7-9 combines with J gene TRBJ2-1; D gene uncertain. Trimming shortened V by 5 bases and J by 8 bases, and 13 bases separated the two germline ends. The CDR3 totals 13 residues. Germline V gene sequence: CDR1 SEHNR, CDR2 FQNEAQ (reference sequence). CDR3 nucleotides: TGTGCCAGCAGCCCAGTACAGTGGGATGAGCAGTTCTTC. Its protein is CASSPVQWDEQFF. The whole variable domain, remainder taken from reference TRBV7-9 and TRBJ2-1, is DTGVSQNPRHKITKRGQNVTFRCDPISEHNRLYWYRQTLGQGPEFLTYFQNEAQLEKSRLLSDRFSAERPKGSFSTLEIQRTEQGDSAMYLCASSPVQWDEQFFGPGTRLTVL.

This clone came up a few times. V usage is TRBV9 and J usage is TRBJ2-1, with TRBD2 matching 7 bases. V dropped 0 bases and J dropped 3; count of bases not matched to a gene: 3. Germline values: CDR1 SGDLS, CDR2 YYNGEE. This CDR3 comprises 15 residues. Written as DNA, the CDR3 is TGTGCCAGCAGCGTAGCGGGAGGCTTCTACAATGAGCAGTTCTTC. Its protein product is CASSVAGGFYNEQFF.

J is TRBJ2-7 and V is TRBV10-3, with 7 bases lining up with TRBD2. J gave up 5 bases and V 10 bases, and 14 bases lay outside the gene matches. From germline, CDR1 is ENHRY and CDR2 SYGVKD. This CDR3 has 14 amino acids. The DNA for the CDR3 is TGTGCCAGCAGCGGGACTACCTTTTCTGACGAGCAGTACTTC. Translation gives CASSGTTFSDEQYF.

The rearrangement links TRBV27 to TRBJ2-3, with 9 bases that match TRBD1. Germline CDR1 is MNHEY and CDR2 is SMNVEV (reference sequence). V was pared by 7 bases and J by 1 base, with 9 bases of the junction left unmatched. The CDR3 totals 16 residues. In DNA, the CDR3 is TGTGCCAGCACAAGGGGACAGGGAGTGGGCACAGATACGCAGTATTTT. Its translation: CASTRGQGVGTDTQYF.

The genes are TRBV5-1 and TRBJ2-2, with D perhaps TRBD1 (8 bases). The CDR3 spans 16 residues. V gave up 4 bases and J gave up 5 bases, with 18 bases separating them. Germline CDR1 and CDR2: SGHRS and YFSETQ. CDR3 residues: CASSTGQGGFTGELFF. The CDR3 DNA follows: TGCGCCAGCAGCACCGGACAGGGAGGGTTTACCGGGGAGCTGTTTTTT.

V and J are TRBV6-5 and TRBJ2-5; D gene ambiguous. Trimming removed 7 bases from V and 4 bases from J, with 7 bases in between. Germline V lookup: CDR1 MNHEY, CDR2 SVGAGI. CDR3 size: 11 residues. The CDR3 loop reads CASTSGETQYF. In DNA, the CDR3 is TGTGCCAGCACCTCAGGAGAGACCCAGTACTTC.

The CDR3 here is CATGLAGSDTQYF. As DNA, the CDR3 is TGTGCCACGGGACTAGCGGGATCAGATACGCAGTATTTT. The gene calls are TRBV19 and TRBJ2-3; 13 bases map to TRBD2. V trimming: 10 bases; J trimming: 4 bases; junction bases outside the gene matches: 2. CDR1 LNHDA and CDR2 SQIVND come from the germline V gene (reference sequence). The CDR3 is 13 residues long.

The chain links TRBV5-1 to TRBJ1-2; 9 bases are shared with TRBD1. Trimming at V came to 0 bases and at J to 9 bases, leaving 9 bases not matched to a gene. The CDR3 has 15 amino acids. Looked up from germline, CDR1 is SGHRS and CDR2 is YFSETQ. CDR3 sequence reads: CASSLAPGQGDSYTF. CDR3 nucleotide sequence: TGCGCCAGCAGCTTGGCTCCGGGACAGGGTGATAGCTACACCTTC.